The entry below describes one T cell receptor beta chain. This sample was included in a study of technical replicates of blood from several donors. The protocol was immunoSEQ multiplex PCR, while the TCRdb copy is restricted to in-frame clones and leaves out a portion. The sample shows about 78,000 clones, around 94% of them seen only once. The CDR3 is 14 residues long. V gave up 4 bases and J gave up 3 bases; unmatched junction bases: 6. Per the germline V gene, CDR1 is SGHNT and CDR2 is YYREEE (reference sequence). The sample consisted of T cells isolated from PBMCs. This clonotype was sampled from a human donor in good health. The genes are TRBV5-4 and TRBJ2-5; 7 nucleotides line up with TRBD1. Here the CDR3 DNA reads TGTGCCAGCAGCCTCAACAGGGGAAAAGAGACCCAGTACTTC. This codes for CASSLNRGKETQYF.